The entry that follows covers one TCR beta chain sequence. The antigen remains undetermined. This record belongs to a study of T cells in localized non-small cell lung cancer. Study-level points and caveats: Uninvolved adjacent lung showed higher T cell clonality than tumor. Longer overall survival accompanied higher blood T cell density.

The table came from immunoSEQ multiplex PCR; TCRdb's copy has only in-frame clones and leaves some out. The sample lists tens of thousands of clones; over 70% were seen once. Sequenced material: PBMCs, taken before any cancer treatment. The sequence was collected from a woman aged 40-69 years with stage II lung adenocarcinoma.

The CDR3 DNA sequence: TGTGCCACCAGCAGAGATACCCCCGGGGTCGGGGAGCTGTTTTTT. Translating it yields CATSRDTPGVGELFF. The chain is built from TRBV15 and TRBJ2-2; D perhaps matches TRBD2 (5 bases). Per the germline V gene, CDR1 is LNHNV and CDR2 is YYDKDF (reference sequence). The CDR3 covers 15 residues. The V and J ends lost 0 bases and 7 bases respectively, with 12 bases between them.